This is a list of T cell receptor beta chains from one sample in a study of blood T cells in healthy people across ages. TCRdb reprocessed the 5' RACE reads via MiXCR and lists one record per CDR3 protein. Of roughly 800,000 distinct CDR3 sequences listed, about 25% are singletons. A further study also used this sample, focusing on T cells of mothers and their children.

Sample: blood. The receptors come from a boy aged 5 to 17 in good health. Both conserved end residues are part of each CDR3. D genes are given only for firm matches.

CDR3: CATSEQGADGYTF
D: TRBD1
V: TRBV15

CDR3: CASSGGDKYQETQYF
D: -
V: TRBV13

CDR3: CASSQAYGSNYGYTF
D: -
V: TRBV4-3

CDR3: CASSESHARMTNEKLFF
D: -
V: TRBV25-1

CDR3: CSVEGLHASGGPSSNEQFF
D: TRBD2
V: TRBV29-1

CDR3: CAWGQGYNEQFF
D: TRBD1
V: TRBV28

CDR3: CASSLRSAGFNNEQFF
D: -
V: TRBV27

CDR3: CASSGAGVKAEAFF
D: -
V: TRBV6-2/TRBV6-3

CDR3: CAINPTPGGSGNTIYF
D: TRBD1
V: TRBV10-3

CDR3: CSAREEDRSNEKLFF
D: -
V: TRBV20-1

CDR3: CSARDALAGKRSGANVLTF
D: -
V: TRBV20-1

CDR3: CSVDPSGGDIQYF
D: -
V: TRBV29-1

CDR3: CASSDGTGVGPLHF
D: TRBD1
V: TRBV2

CDR3: CASSPPSGGSTSYNEQFF
D: TRBD2
V: TRBV18

CDR3: CSVEGNGGGYTF
D: -
V: TRBV29-1

CDR3: CASSLTELQVKNIQYF
D: -
V: TRBV7-2

CDR3: CASSFPQGATDTQYF
D: TRBD1
V: TRBV5-6

CDR3: CASSFQRSSTDTQYF
D: -
V: TRBV28

CDR3: CAWRTGGTSTDTQYF
D: TRBD1
V: TRBV30

CDR3: CASSYSRDWNYGYTF
D: -
V: TRBV6-5

CDR3: CSVDSPYSETQYF
D: -
V: TRBV29-1

CDR3: CAISDLGHLDQPQHF
D: -
V: TRBV10-3

CDR3: CASSLGGANIQYF
D: -
V: TRBV27

CDR3: CASSLRTVGFYEQYF
D: -
V: TRBV7-2

CDR3: CASGRLAGVGEQFF
D: TRBD2
V: TRBV6-2/TRBV6-3

CDR3: CSAHRELYNEQFF
D: -
V: TRBV29-1

CDR3: CASSPGGVNYGYTF
D: -
V: TRBV18

CDR3: CSVEDLGPSTDTQYF
D: -
V: TRBV29-1

CDR3: CSASVPVGSTDTQYF
D: -
V: TRBV20-1

CDR3: CASSQDLRGAGEQYF
D: TRBD2
V: TRBV4-3

CDR3: CASSLERKLNTEAFF
D: -
V: TRBV5-5

CDR3: CASSRWLGPVYEQYF
D: -
V: TRBV11-2

CDR3: CASSPGTTDTQYF
D: -
V: TRBV18

CDR3: CASSRDGPQYF
D: -
V: TRBV12-3/TRBV12-4

CDR3: CASSPETLGIRLTF
D: -
V: TRBV28

CDR3: CASSPTFGNGEQFF
D: -
V: TRBV7-2

CDR3: CASRSTGTGYGYTF
D: -
V: TRBV6-1

CDR3: CSPQVLSSYEQYF
D: -
V: TRBV20-1

CDR3: CASSQLTVGGGYTF
D: -
V: TRBV4-2

CDR3: CASSQETGVIGGDEQFF
D: TRBD1
V: TRBV4-2

CDR3: CASSYPGLAYEQYF
D: TRBD2
V: TRBV6-2/TRBV6-3

CDR3: CSVEVRSSLQETQYF
D: -
V: TRBV29-1

CDR3: CSAGGSSPFLRSGNTIYF
D: -
V: TRBV20-1

CDR3: CASFGSSYEQYF
D: -
V: TRBV28

CDR3: CASSYSISRTGVETQYF
D: TRBD1
V: TRBV6-5

CDR3: CASSSEGSSGANVLTF
D: -
V: TRBV5-1

CDR3: CASSLGGMNTEAFF
D: -
V: TRBV7-9

CDR3: CASSLPLGASGYSYEQYF
D: -
V: TRBV28

CDR3: CASSLPLPETQYF
D: -
V: TRBV7-9

CDR3: CATGGGFDNEQFF
D: -
V: TRBV2